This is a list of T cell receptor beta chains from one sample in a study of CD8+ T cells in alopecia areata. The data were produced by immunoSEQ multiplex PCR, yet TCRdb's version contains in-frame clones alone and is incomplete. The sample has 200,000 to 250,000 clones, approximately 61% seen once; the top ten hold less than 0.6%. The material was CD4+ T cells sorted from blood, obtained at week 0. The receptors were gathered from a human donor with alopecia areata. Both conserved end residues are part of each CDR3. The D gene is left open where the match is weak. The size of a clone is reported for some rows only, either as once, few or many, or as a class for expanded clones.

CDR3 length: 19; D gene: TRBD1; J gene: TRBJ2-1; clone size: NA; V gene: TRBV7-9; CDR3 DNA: TGTGCCAGCAGCTTATCGGAGTTTCGACAGGGCCACTCCTACAATGAGCAGTTCTTC; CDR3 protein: CASSLSEFRQGHSYNEQFF
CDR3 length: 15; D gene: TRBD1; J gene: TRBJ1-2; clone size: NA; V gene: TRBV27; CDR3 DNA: TGTGCCAGCAGTATATCCGGGACAGTGAACTATGGCTACACCTTC; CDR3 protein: CASSISGTVNYGYTF
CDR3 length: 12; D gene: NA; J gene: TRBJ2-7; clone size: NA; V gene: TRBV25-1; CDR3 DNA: TGTGCCAGCTCCCGATCTTACTACGAGCAGTACTTC; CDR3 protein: CASSRSYYEQYF
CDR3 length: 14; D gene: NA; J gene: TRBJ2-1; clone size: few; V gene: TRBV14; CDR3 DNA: TGTGCCAGCGGGAGGAGCCTTATTGACAATGAGCAGTTCTTC; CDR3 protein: CASGRSLIDNEQFF
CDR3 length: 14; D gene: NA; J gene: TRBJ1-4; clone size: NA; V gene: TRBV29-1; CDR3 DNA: TGCAGCACGGACTCGAAAGCTGGGGATGAAAAACTGTTTTTT; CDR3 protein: CSTDSKAGDEKLFF
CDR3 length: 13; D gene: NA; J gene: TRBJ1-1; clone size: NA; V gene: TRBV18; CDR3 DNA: TGTGCCAGCTCATCGTATGGGACACCTCAAGCTTTCTTT; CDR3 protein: CASSSYGTPQAFF
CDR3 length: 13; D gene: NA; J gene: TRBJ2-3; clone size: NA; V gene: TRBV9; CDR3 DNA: TGTGCCAGCAGCTCCCGACAGCGAGATACGCAGTATTTT; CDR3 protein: CASSSRQRDTQYF
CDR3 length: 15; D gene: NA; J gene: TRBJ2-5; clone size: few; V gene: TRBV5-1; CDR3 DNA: TGCGCCAGCAGCTTGAGGGACTCCCCCGAGGAGACCCAGTACTTC; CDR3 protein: CASSLRDSPEETQYF
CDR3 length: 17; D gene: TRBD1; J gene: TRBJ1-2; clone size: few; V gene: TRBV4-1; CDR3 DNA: TGCGCCAGCAAGAGGGACCAGGCGGGACAGGGTTTCGGTGGCTACACCTTC; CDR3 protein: CASKRDQAGQGFGGYTF
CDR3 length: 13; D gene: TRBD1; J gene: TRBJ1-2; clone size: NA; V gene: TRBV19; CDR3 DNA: TGTGCCAGTAGTACGGGACAGGGTTATGGCTACACCTTC; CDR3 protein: CASSTGQGYGYTF
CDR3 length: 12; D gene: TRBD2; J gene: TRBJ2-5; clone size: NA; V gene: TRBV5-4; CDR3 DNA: TGTGCCGTAAAGCGGGAGTGGGAGACCCAGTACTTC; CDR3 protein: CAVKREWETQYF
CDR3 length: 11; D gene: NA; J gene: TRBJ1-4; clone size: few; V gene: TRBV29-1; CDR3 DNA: TGCAGCGTTGGTCACTTGGAAAAACTGTTTTTT; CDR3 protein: CSVGHLEKLFF
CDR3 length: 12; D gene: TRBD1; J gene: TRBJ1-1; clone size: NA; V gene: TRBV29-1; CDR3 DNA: TGCAGCGTTGGGGGACAGCTAATTGAAGCTTTCTTT; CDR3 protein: CSVGGQLIEAFF
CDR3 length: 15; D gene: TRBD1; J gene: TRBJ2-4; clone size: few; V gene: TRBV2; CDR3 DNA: TGTGCCAGCAGCGCCGGGACAGCGGCCAAAAACATTCAGTACTTC; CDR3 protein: CASSAGTAAKNIQYF
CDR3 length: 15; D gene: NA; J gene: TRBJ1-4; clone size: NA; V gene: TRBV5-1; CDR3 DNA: TGCGCCAGCAGCTTGGGCCGGGGGCAGGACGAAAAACTGTTTTTT; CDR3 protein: CASSLGRGQDEKLFF
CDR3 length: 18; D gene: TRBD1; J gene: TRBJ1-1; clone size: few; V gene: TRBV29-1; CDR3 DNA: TGCAGCTGTACCCCCTACCGGGACAGGGGGGGGATGAACACTGAAGCTTTCTTT; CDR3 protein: CSCTPYRDRGGMNTEAFF
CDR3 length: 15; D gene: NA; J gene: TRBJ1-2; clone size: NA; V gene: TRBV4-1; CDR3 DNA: TGCGCCAGCAGCCAAGAGGAGGGGCGCGTCTATGGCTACACCTTC; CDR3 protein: CASSQEEGRVYGYTF
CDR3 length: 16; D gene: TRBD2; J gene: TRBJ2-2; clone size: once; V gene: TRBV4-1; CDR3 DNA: TGCGCCAGCAGCCCCCGATACACAACTAGCGCCGGGGAGCTGTTTTTT; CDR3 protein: CASSPRYTTSAGELFF
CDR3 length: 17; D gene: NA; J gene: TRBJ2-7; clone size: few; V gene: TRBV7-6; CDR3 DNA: TGTGCCAGCAGCTTAGCGGGGGGTAGCGGAGGGGACTACGAGCAGTACTTC; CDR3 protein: CASSLAGGSGGDYEQYF
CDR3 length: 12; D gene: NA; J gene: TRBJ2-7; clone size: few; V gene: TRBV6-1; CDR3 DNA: TGTGCCAGCAGCCCCGGGGCTTGGGAGCAGTACTTC; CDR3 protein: CASSPGAWEQYF